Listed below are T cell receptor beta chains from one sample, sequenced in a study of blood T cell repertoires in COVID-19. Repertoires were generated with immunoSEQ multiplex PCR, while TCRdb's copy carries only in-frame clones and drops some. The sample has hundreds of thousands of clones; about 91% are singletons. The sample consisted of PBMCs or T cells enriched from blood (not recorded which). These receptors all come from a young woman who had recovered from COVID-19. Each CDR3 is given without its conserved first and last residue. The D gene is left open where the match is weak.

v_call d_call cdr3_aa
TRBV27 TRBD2 ASRASGHTDTQY
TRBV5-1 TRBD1 ASSLGQGASAYEQY
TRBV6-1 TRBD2 ASSASRLAVSYEQY
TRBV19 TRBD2 ASKGLAGGQGQGDTQY
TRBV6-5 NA ASRLLASGSYEQY
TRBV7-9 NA AIDEDRNNEQF
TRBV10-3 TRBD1 AISRDREETQY
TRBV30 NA AWIDLNTEAF
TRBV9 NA ASSEGTGWPGELF
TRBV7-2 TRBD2 ASSPGLPYNEQF
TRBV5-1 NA ASSSNRAIEAF
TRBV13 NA ASSFNIQGSGANVLT
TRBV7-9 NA ASSLDSLTEQY
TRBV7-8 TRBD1 ASSLAGGLYGYT
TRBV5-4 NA ASSLVGAWDTQY
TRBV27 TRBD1 ASSQTGDQGQPQH
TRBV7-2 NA ASSSRRMLAGSYNEQF
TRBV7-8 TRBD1 ASSFTGDSYNSPLH
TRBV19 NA ASSSRAFGTDTQY
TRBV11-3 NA ASSLGHGSGLTETQY
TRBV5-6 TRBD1 ASNSGGGYT
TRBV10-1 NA ASSEPNQRQIQSSTDTQY
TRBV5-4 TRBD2 ASSPGTIPYEQY
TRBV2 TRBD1 ASRLNWDRVQKLF
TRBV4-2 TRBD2 ASSQGSGGYTGELF
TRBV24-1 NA ATSRTPREGGNTEAF
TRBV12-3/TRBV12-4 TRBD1 ASSLGQWGEAF
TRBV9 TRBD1 ASSVVQGAGNEQF
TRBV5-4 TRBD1 ASRQGPNQPQH
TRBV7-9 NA ASSLGGTLNTEAF
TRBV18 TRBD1 ASSPPNRGNGQPQH
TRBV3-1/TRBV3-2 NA ASSPQGRGWAF
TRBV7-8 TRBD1 ASSLARTGGAETQY
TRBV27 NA ASSSGAYNEQF
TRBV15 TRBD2 ATSRRTSGGVNEQF
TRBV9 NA ASSVDRYTGELF
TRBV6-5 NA ASSTFTEAF
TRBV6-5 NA ASTGQLYNEQF
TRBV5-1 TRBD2 ASSLPPSGGADTQY
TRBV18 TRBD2 ASSTGLAGNNEQF
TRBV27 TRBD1 ASSLLGQGVYEQY
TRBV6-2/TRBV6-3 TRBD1 ASSFLNWDSSYEQY
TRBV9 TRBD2 ASSPKVERGSYNEQF
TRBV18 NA ASSPPARGGTQY
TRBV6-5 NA ASSYWEREVFGYT
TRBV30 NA AWVGVADRGETQY
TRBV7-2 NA ASSPRLERETQY
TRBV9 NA ASSVGPVGNTDTQY
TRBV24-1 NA ATSDFSRGGQETQY
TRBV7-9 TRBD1 ASSPAAGGIILYEQY
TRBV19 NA ATSQGRYGYT
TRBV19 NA ASSKSRQDYGYT
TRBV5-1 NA ASSLPRSQGTDTQY